This T cell receptor (beta chain) was obtained from a study of identical twins. Study observations and caveats: Insertions ran lower in abundant cord blood beta clonotypes, though not in memory repertoires. Interpretation of the results relied on cross-sectional statistical analysis and not on following the same donors.

TCRdb independently ran MiXCR on the 5' RACE reads; one entry per CDR3 protein. The sample shows 1,800,000 or so distinct CDR3 sequences, roughly a third of them seen only once. Germline trimming cut 7 bases from V and 2 bases from J; bases unmatched to any gene: 4. This CDR3 spans 14 amino acids. Per germline, CDR1 ENHRY and CDR2 SYGVKD. This clonotype was found once. What it binds is not known. This sequence was found in a newborn girl in good health. Sequencing used cord blood. The chain carries TRBV10-3 and TRBJ2-3; 9 bases line up with TRBD2. The CDR3 DNA reads as TGTGCCATCAAGGCGGGAGGGTCCACAGATACGCAGTATTTT. Translating it yields CAIKAGGSTDTQYF.